This T cell receptor beta chain emerged from a study of shared clonotypes between healthy human individuals. About the research overall: Each donor contributed plates that comprised three CD4 naive, three CD4 memory, two CD8 naive and one CD8 memory.

Sequencing was performed with immunoSEQ multiplex PCR; in TCRdb, only in-frame clones are kept and a portion is missing. The sample includes millions of clones, 90% to 95% of them seen just once. Naive CD45RA+ and memory CD45RA-negative subsets were split from CD4+ cells. This CDR3 spans 16 amino acids. Germline V gene sequence: CDR1 SGHTA, CDR2 FQGNSA. The ends were cut back, 0 bases at V and 0 bases at J, with 9 bases in the middle. This receptor was obtained from a man between 18 and 35 years old in good health. The sample consisted of naive CD4+ T cells sorted from blood. Subset reported: CD45RA+ positively selected. The V gene is TRBV7-2, the J gene TRBJ2-1; D gene unclear. As DNA, the CDR3 is TGTGCCAGCAGCTTAGCGTCCTTTAGCTCCTACAATGAGCAGTTCTTC. Its translation: CASSLASFSSYNEQFF.